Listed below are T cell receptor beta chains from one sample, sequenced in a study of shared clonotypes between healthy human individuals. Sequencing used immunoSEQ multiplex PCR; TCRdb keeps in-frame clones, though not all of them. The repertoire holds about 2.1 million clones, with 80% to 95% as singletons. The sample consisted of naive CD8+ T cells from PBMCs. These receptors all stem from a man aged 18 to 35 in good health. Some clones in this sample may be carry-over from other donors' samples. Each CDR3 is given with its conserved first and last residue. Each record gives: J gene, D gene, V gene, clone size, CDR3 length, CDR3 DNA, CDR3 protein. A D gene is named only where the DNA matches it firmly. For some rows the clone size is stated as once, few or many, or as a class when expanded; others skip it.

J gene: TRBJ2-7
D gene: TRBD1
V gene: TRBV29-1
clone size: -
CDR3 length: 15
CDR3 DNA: TGCAGCGTAGCCGGGACAGGGAAGAGCTCCTACGAGCAGTACTTC
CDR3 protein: CSVAGTGKSSYEQYF

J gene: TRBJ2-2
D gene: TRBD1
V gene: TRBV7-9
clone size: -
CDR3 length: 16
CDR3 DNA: TGTGCCAGCAGCTCAAGAACAGGGGCCGACGCCGGGGAGCTGTTTTTT
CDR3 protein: CASSSRTGADAGELFF

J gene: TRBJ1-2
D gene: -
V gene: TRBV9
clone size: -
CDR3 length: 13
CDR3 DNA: TGTGCCAGCAGCCCCTCGGAGACGGGCGGCTACACCTTC
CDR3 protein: CASSPSETGGYTF

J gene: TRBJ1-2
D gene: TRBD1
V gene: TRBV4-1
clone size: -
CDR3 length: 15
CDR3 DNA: TGCGCCAGCAGCCAAGTGGACAGGGGTTCTTATGGCTACACCTTC
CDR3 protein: CASSQVDRGSYGYTF

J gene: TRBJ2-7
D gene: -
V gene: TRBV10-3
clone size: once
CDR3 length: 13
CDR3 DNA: TGTGCCATCAGTGAGTGGGGACACCCTGAGCAGTACTTC
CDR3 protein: CAISEWGHPEQYF

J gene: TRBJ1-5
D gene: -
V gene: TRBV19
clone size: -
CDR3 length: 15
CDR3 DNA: TGTGCCAGTAGTATCGCACCGTACGATGATCAGCCCCAGCATTTT
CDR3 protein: CASSIAPYDDQPQHF

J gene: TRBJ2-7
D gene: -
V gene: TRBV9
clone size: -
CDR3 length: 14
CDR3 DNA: TGTGCCAGCAGCGTAGCGGGAGTGGGCTACGAGCAGTACTTC
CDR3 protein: CASSVAGVGYEQYF

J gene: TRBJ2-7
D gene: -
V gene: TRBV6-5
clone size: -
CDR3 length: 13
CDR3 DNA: TGTGCCAGCAGTTTGTTGGGCTCCTACGAGCAGTACTTC
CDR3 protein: CASSLLGSYEQYF

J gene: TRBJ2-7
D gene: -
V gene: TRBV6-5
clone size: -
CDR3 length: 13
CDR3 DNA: TGTGCCAGTCATACCCCAGGGGCCTACGAGCAGTACTTC
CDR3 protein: CASHTPGAYEQYF

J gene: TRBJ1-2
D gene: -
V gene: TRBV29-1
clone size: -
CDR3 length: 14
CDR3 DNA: TGCAGCGTTGACCCAAGGGGACGAGCCTATGGCTACACCTTC
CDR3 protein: CSVDPRGRAYGYTF

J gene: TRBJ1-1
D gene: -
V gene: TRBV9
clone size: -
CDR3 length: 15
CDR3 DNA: TGTGCCAGCAGCTCAGGGAGGGGGGTGAACACTGAAGCTTTCTTT
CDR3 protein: CASSSGRGVNTEAFF

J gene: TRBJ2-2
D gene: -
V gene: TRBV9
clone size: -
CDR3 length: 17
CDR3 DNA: TGTGCCAGCAGCGCCTATCAAGAGGCACGGAACACCGGGGAGCTGTTTTTT
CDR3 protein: CASSAYQEARNTGELFF

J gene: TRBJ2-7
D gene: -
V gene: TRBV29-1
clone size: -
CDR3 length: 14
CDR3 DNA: TGCAGCGTTGAGGGCCGAGGGGGGCTGAACGAGCAGTACTTC
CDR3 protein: CSVEGRGGLNEQYF

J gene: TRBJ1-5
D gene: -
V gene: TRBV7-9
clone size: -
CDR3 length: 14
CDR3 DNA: TGTGCCAGCAGCTTAGGGGGCGGAAAACAGCCCCAGCATTTT
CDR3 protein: CASSLGGGKQPQHF

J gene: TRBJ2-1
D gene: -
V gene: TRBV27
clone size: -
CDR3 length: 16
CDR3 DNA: TGTGCCAGCAGTTTATCTGGGGGTCTCAGTTACAATGAGCAGTTCTTC
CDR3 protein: CASSLSGGLSYNEQFF

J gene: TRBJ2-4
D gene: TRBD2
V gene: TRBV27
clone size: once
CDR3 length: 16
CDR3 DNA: TGTGCCAGCAGTACGGGACTAGCGGTAGCCAAAAACATTCAGTACTTC
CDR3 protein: CASSTGLAVAKNIQYF

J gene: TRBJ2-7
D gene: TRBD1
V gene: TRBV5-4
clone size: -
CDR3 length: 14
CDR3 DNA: TGTGCCAGCAGCCGGGGACAGGGAGCCTACGAGCAGTACTTC
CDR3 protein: CASSRGQGAYEQYF

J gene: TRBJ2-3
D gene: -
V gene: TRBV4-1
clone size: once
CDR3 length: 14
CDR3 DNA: TGCGCCAGCAGCCAAGGACTTAACACAGATACGCAGTATTTT
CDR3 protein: CASSQGLNTDTQYF

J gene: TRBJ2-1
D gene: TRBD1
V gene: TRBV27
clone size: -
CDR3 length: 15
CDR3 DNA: TGTGCCAGCAGTGTTGACAGGGCCCCGTACAATGAGCAGTTCTTC
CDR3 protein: CASSVDRAPYNEQFF

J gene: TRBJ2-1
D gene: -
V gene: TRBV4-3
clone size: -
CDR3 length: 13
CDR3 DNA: TGCGCCAGCAGCCAAGATCCTGCGATTGAGCAGTTCTTC
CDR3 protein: CASSQDPAIEQFF

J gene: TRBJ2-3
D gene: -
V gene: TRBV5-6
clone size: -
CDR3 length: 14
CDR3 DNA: TGTGCCAGCAGCTTGCCGTGGGGTCGGGATACGCAGTATTTT
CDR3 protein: CASSLPWGRDTQYF

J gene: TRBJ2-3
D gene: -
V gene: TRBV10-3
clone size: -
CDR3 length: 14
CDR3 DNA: TGTGCCATCAGCTCGGGGAGCGGCACAGATACGCAGTATTTT
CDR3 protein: CAISSGSGTDTQYF

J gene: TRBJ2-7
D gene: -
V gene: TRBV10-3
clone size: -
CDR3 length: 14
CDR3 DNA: TGTGCCATCAGGGTAAAGGGGTCTTTGGACGAGCAGTACTTC
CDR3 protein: CAIRVKGSLDEQYF

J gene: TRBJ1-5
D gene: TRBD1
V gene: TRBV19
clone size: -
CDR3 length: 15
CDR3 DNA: TGTGCCAGTAGTCCTTCCAGGGGGGGCAATCAGCCCCAGCATTTT
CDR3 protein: CASSPSRGGNQPQHF

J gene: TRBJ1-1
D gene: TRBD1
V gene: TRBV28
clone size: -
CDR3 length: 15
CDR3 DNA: TGTGCCAGCAGTATACCGCCGACAGGGAGAACTGAAGCTTTCTTT
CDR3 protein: CASSIPPTGRTEAFF